The 18 T cell receptor beta chains below were found in one sample sequenced in a study of T-cell memory formation after mild COVID-19. Each CDR3 protein gets one entry after TCRdb re-called the 5' RACE reads with MiXCR. The sample records over 95,000 distinct CDR3 sequences, 20% to 25% being singletons. Material for sequencing was PBMCs or a T cell subset sorted from them (not recorded which). These receptors all stem from a man younger than 30 who had mild COVID-19 (a few samples of this study predate the infection). Cell type and time point are not known.

This rearrangement joins TRBV12-3 or TRBV12-4 to TRBJ2-7; D remains unclear. This CDR3 is built from 13 residues. With 4 bases removed from V and 6 bases from J, the gap between germline ends came to 13 bases. CDR3 region: CASSSVTWGEQYV. The CDR3, as DNA: TGTGCCAGCAGTTCGGTGACATGGGGCGAGCAGTACGTC.

This clonotype was seen at least ten times. The chain has TRBV13 and TRBJ2-7; D gene unclear. This CDR3 contains 11 residues. V lost 3 bases and J lost 0, with 0 bases in between. In germline, CDR1 is PRHDT, CDR2 FYEKMQ (reference sequence). The CDR3 DNA reads TGTGCCAGCAGCTTCTCCTACGAGCAGTACTTC. Amino acids: CASSFSYEQYF.

In this sample, this clonotype turned up a few times. The chain links TRBV2 to TRBJ2-2; the D call may be TRBD1 or TRBD2 (5 bases each). In germline, CDR1 is SNHLY, CDR2 FYNNEI. V lost 3 bases, J lost 3 bases, and 8 bases lay in between. The CDR3 spans 14 residues. CDR3 loop: CASSDGTYTGELFF. The CDR3 bases are TGTGCCAGCAGTGATGGGACCTACACCGGGGAGCTGTTTTTT.

This clonotype turned up a few times. The chain couples TRBV27 to TRBJ2-5, with TRBD2 as a possible D gene (6 bases). V was pared by 3 bases and J by 2 bases, with 10 bases between. Germline V lookup: CDR1 MNHEY, CDR2 SMNVEV (reference sequence). The CDR3 runs 14 residues. CDR3 in amino acids: CASSFLGGQETQYF. CDR3 in DNA: TGTGCCAGCAGTTTCCTGGGAGGACAAGAGACCCAGTACTTC.

In this sample, this clonotype turned up a few times. The rearrangement links TRBV4-1 to TRBJ2-5, with D perhaps TRBD2 (5 bases). In germline, CDR1 is MGHRA, CDR2 YSYEKL. V lost 2 bases, J lost 4 bases, and 17 bases lay in between. The CDR3 consists of 16 residues. The CDR3 sequence: CASSQFHRAGRETQYF. The CDR3, as DNA: TGCGCCAGCAGCCAATTCCACCGGGCGGGTCGAGAGACCCAGTACTTC.

This clonotype was observed a handful of times. This chain uses TRBV5-1 with TRBJ2-2; 7 nucleotides line up with TRBD1. Looked up from germline, CDR1 is SGHRS and CDR2 is YFSETQ. The CDR3 contains 16 residues. The trim removed 1 base at V and 1 base at J, leaving 4 bases unmatched. The CDR3 coding sequence is TGCGCCAGCAGCTTGACAGGGGCGCGGAACACCGGGGAGCTGTTTTTT. It encodes CASSLTGARNTGELFF. The full variable domain, completed using reference TRBV5-1 and TRBJ2-2, is KAGVTQTPRYLIKTRGQQVTLSCSPISGHRSVSWYQQTPGQGLQFLFEYFSETQRNKGNFPGRFSGRQFSNSRSEMNVSTLELGDSALYLCASSLTGARNTGELFFGEGSRLTVL.

The chain combines TRBV27 with TRBJ2-3; D ambiguous. V dropped 4 bases and J dropped 1 base, with 12 bases sitting between them. CDR1 is MNHEY, CDR2 SMNVEV, per germline (reference sequence). This CDR3 has 15 amino acids. The CDR3 region has the DNA TGTGCCAGCAGTTGGTTGGCCCGGGGCACAGATACGCAGTATTTT. It codes for CASSWLARGTDTQYF.

This clonotype was found a few times. The V and J genes are TRBV6-1 and TRBJ2-7, with a weak D call TRBD1 (6 bases). Germline CDR1 MNHNS, CDR2 SASEGT. Trimming shortened V by 8 bases and J by 0 bases, and 14 bases separated the two germline ends. The CDR3 has 14 residues. The CDR3, as DNA: TGTGCCAGCTGTAAGGGGGAGTTCTCCTACGAGCAGTACTTC. It translates to CASCKGEFSYEQYF.

The chain employs TRBV29-1 and TRBJ2-5; weak D call: TRBD2 (6 bases). The length of the CDR3 is 12 residues. V was cut by 8 bases and J by 7 bases, with 17 bases left in between. Germline values: CDR1 SQVTM, CDR2 ANQGSEA. CDR3 nucleotide sequence: TGCAGCACTTGGGGGGATGTAGGGACCCAGTACTTC. This encodes CSTWGDVGTQYF.

There are a few counts of this clonotype. The chain carries TRBV12-3 or TRBV12-4 and TRBJ1-1; D possibly corresponds to TRBD1 (5 bases). The CDR3 is 15 residues long. Trimming removed 4 bases from V and 6 bases from J, with 18 bases in between. The CDR3 sequence is CASSSGLRGTAEAFF. In nucleotides, the CDR3 is TGTGCCAGCAGTTCAGGCCTTCGGGGGACCGCTGAAGCTTTCTTT.

This clonotype was counted a few times. J is TRBJ1-1 and V is TRBV29-1; D not resolved. Germline V gene sequence: CDR1 SQVTM, CDR2 ANQGSEA. The V end was cut by 3 bases, the J end by 7 bases, with 9 bases between. This CDR3 has 11 amino acids. Written as DNA, the CDR3 is TGCAGCGTTGAGGTCGCTGTTGAAGCTTTCTTT. Translating gives CSVEVAVEAFF. The full variable domain, in which reference TRBV29-1 and TRBJ1-1 provide the parts outside the CDR3, is SAVISQKPSRDICQRGTSLTIQCQVDSQVTMMFWYRQQPGQSLTLIATANQGSEATYESGFVIDKFPISRPNLTFSTLTVSNMSPEDSSIYLCSVEVAVEAFFGQGTRLTVV.

This chain joins TRBV24-1 and TRBJ2-5; 7 nucleotides align to TRBD2. The CDR3 loop spans 15 amino acids. The V and J ends lost 5 bases and 4 bases, in that order; junction bases with no gene match: 9. Germline V gene data show CDR1 as KGHDR and CDR2 as SFDVKD. The CDR3 here is CATSALERGRETQYF. Here the CDR3 DNA reads TGTGCCACCAGTGCCCTAGAGCGGGGTCGAGAGACCCAGTACTTC.

The chain is built from TRBV20-1 and TRBJ2-1; TRBD2 agrees at 9 bases. The CDR3 runs 19 residues. The germline gives CDR1 DFQATT, CDR2 SNEGSKA (reference sequence). V dropped 0 bases and J dropped 7; count of bases not matched to a gene: 19. DNA for the CDR3: TGCAGTGCTAGAGACTTGCTACCCCCGGGACTAGCTTTTGGTAATGAGCAGTTCTTC. Amino acid sequence: CSARDLLPPGLAFGNEQFF.

This clonotype was counted between two and nine times. V gene TRBV7-6 combines with J gene TRBJ2-5; the D gene is possibly TRBD1 (6 bases). CDR1 and CDR2 from the germline V gene are SGHVS and FNYEAQ. This CDR3 has 15 amino acids. V lost 4 bases and J lost 1, with 13 bases in between. The CDR3 protein is CASSSRQAFQETQYF. Written as DNA, the CDR3 is TGTGCCAGCAGCTCGAGACAGGCTTTCCAAGAGACCCAGTACTTC.

The rearrangement uses TRBV6-6 and TRBJ2-1; 7 bases fit TRBD2. Germline CDR1 and CDR2: MNHNY and SVGAGI (reference sequence). The V and J ends lost 5 bases and 4 bases, in that order; junction bases with no gene match: 14. CDR3 size: 17 residues. The CDR3 DNA is TGTGCCAGCAGTCCCGGCACGGGGGGTGGGGCATACAATGAGCAGTTCTTC. It codes for CASSPGTGGGAYNEQFF.

This clonotype turned up a few times. V gene TRBV5-1 combines with J gene TRBJ1-6; D uncertain. The CDR3 consists of 16 residues. V lost 6 bases, J lost 6 bases, and 19 bases lay in between. Germline CDR1 reads SGHRS; CDR2 reads YFSETQ. CDR3 bases: TGCGCCAGCACCCCGGGCCAACATACTATTAATTCACCCCTCCACTTT. It encodes CASTPGQHTINSPLHF.

This clonotype was seen a few times. This sequence joins TRBV29-1 and TRBJ2-1; a possible D gene is TRBD2 (5 bases). Trimming cost V 3 bases and J 9 bases, with 12 bases left between them. Germline loops: CDR1 SQVTM, CDR2 ANQGSEA. The CDR3 totals 12 residues. CDR3 nucleotide sequence: TGCAGCGTTGAGACTACCGGGCCTGAGCAGTTCTTC. Translating gives CSVETTGPEQFF.

This clonotype was detected only a few times. The gene calls are TRBV6-5 and TRBJ2-1; 9 nucleotides match TRBD1. Trimming took 7 bases from V and 7 from J; bases not matched to a gene: 11. Germline V gene data show CDR1 as MNHEY and CDR2 as SVGAGI. The CDR3 has 15 residues. CDR3 in amino acids: CASNIFGQGRNEQFF. The CDR3 region has the DNA TGTGCCAGCAATATATTCGGACAGGGGCGAAATGAGCAGTTCTTC.